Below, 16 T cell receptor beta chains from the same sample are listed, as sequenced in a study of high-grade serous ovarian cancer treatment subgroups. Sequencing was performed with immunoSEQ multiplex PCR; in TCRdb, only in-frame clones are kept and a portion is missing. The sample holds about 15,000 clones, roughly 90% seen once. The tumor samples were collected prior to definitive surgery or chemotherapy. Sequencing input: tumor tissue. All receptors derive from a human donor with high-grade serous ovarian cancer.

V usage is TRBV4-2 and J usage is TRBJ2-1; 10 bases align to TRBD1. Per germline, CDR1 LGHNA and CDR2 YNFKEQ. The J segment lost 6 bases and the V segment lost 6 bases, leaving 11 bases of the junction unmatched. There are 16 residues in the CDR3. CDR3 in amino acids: CASSRLARTGGNEQFF. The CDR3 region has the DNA TGTGCCAGCAGTCGACTGGCTAGGACAGGGGGCAATGAGCAGTTCTTC.

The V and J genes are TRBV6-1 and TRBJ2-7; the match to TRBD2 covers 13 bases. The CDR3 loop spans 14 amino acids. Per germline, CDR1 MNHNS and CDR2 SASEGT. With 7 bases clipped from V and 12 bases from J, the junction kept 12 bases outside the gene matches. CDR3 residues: CASTTGLAGPDGYF. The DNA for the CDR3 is TGTGCCAGCACCACGGGACTAGCGGGGCCCGACGGGTACTTC.

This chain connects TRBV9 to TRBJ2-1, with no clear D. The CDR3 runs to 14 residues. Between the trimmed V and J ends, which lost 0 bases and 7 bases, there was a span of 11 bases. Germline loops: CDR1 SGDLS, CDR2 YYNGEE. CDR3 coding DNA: TGTGCCAGCAGCGTAGTCCCGGACGCTAATGAGCAGTTCTTC. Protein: CASSVVPDANEQFF. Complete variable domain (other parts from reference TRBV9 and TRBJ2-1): DSGVTQTPKHLITATGQRVTLRCSPRSGDLSVYWYQQSLDQGLQFLIQYYNGEERAKGNILERFSAQQFPDLHSELNLSSLELGDSALYFCASSVVPDANEQFFGPGTRLTVL.

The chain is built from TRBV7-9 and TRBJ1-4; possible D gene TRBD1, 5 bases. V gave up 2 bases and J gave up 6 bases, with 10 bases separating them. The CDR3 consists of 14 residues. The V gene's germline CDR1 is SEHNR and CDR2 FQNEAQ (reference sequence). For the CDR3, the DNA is TGTGCCAGCAGCTTATGGGGGAAAGATGAAAAACTGTTTTTT. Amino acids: CASSLWGKDEKLFF.

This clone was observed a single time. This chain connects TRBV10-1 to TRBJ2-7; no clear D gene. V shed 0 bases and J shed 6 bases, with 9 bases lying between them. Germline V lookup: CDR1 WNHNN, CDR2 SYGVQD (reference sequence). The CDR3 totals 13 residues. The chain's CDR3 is CASSESSRSEQYF. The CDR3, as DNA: TGCGCCAGCAGTGAGTCTAGTCGGTCCGAGCAGTACTTC.

The CDR3 protein is CASSLGGTGGRSGELFF. For the CDR3, the DNA is TGTGCCAGCAGCTTGGGGGGTACAGGGGGCCGTTCCGGGGAGCTGTTTTTT. The chain uses TRBV5-4 and TRBJ2-2; TRBD1 agrees at 9 bases. The V segment lost 0 bases and the J segment 6 bases; nucleotides outside the gene matches: 9. The germline CDR1 and CDR2 sequences are SGHNT and YYREEE (reference sequence). This CDR3 contains 17 residues.

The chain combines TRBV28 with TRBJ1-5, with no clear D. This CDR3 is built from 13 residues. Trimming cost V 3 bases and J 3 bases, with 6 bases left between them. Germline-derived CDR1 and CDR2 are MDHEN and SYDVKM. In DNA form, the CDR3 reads TGTGCCAGCAGTTTTTGGGACAATCAGCCCCAGCATTTT. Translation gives CASSFWDNQPQHF.

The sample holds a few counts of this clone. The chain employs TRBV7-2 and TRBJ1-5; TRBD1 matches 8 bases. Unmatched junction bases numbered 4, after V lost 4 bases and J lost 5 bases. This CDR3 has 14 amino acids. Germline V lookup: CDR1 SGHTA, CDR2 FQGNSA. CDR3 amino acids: CASSSQGGDQPQHF. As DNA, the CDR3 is TGTGCCAGCAGCTCACAGGGGGGTGATCAGCCCCAGCATTTT.

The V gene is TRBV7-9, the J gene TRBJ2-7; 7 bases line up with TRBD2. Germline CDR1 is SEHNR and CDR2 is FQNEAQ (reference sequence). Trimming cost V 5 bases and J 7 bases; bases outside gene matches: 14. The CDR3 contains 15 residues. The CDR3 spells CASSHSSGDRGEQYF. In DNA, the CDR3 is TGTGCCAGCAGCCACTCTAGCGGCGACCGGGGGGAGCAGTACTTC.

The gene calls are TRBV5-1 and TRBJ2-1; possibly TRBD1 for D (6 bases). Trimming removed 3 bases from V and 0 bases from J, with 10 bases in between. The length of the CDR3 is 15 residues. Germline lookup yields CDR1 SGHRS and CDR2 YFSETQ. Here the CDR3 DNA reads TGCGCCAGCAGCTCCCAGGGGAGCTCCTACAATGAGCAGTTCTTC. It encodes CASSSQGSSYNEQFF.

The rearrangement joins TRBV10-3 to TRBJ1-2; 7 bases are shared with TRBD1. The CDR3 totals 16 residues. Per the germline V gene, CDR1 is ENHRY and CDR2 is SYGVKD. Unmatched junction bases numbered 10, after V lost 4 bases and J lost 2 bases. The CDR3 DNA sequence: TGTGCCATCAGTGCGCCGGGACAGTCATCAAACTATGGCTACACCTTC. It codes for CAISAPGQSSNYGYTF.

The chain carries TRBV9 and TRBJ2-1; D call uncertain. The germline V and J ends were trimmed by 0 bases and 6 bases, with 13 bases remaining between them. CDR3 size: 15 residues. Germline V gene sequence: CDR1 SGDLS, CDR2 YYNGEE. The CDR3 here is CASSVEPATGNEQFF. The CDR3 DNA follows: TGTGCCAGCAGCGTAGAACCAGCGACGGGCAATGAGCAGTTCTTC.

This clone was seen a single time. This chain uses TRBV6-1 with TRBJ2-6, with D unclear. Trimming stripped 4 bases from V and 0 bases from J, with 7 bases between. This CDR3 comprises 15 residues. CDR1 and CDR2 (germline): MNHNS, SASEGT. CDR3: CASSGDFSGANVLTF. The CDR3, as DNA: TGTGCCAGCAGTGGAGACTTCTCTGGGGCCAACGTCCTGACTTTC.

CDR3 nucleotides: TGTGCCAGCAGTTATAGTGAAGAAACGCAGTATTTT. Translation: CASSYSEETQYF. The chain uses TRBV2 and TRBJ2-3; D gene ambiguous. CDR1 is SNHLY and CDR2 is FYNNEI in the germline V gene. The germline V and J ends were trimmed by 5 bases and 9 bases, with 12 bases remaining between them. The CDR3 contains 12 residues.

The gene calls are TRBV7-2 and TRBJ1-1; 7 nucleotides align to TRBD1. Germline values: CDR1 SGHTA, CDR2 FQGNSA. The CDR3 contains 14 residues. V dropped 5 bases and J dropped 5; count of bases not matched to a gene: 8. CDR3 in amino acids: CASSRQGGGTEAFF. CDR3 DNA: TGTGCCAGCAGCCGACAGGGTGGGGGAACTGAAGCTTTCTTT.

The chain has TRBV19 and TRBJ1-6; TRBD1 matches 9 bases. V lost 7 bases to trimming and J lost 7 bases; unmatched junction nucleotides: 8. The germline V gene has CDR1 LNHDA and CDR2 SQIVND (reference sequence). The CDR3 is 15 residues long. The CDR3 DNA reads TGTGCCAGTACCCAACGGGACAGGGAAAATTCACCCCTCCACTTT. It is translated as CASTQRDRENSPLHF. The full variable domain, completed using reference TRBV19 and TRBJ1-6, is DGGITQSPKYLFRKEGQNVTLSCEQNLNHDAMYWYRQDPGQGLRLIYYSQIVNDFQKGDIAEGYSVSREKKESFPLTVTSAQKNPTAFYLCASTQRDRENSPLHFGNGTRLTVT.